Following are 17 T cell receptor beta chains from one sample sequenced in a study of pediatric ulcerative colitis. Sequenced by immunoSEQ multiplex PCR; TCRdb stores in-frame clones only, minus some. The sample carries fewer than 20,000 clones, over 65% recorded once. One to two pinch biopsies were taken from the rectum during colonoscopy. Sequencing input: gut tissue. Receptors originate from a boy aged 10-17 years with moderate ulcerative colitis.

This chain links TRBV6-1 with TRBJ2-6; 7 positions agree with TRBD2. V lost 3 bases and J lost 0; bases outside the gene matches: 5. Germline V gene sequence: CDR1 MNHNS, CDR2 SASEGT. CDR3 length: 17 residues. CDR3 nucleotide sequence: TGTGCCAGCAGTGAGGGGGGGTTACGCTCTGGGGCCAACGTCCTGACTTTC. The encoded protein is CASSEGGLRSGANVLTF.

V and J are TRBV6-1 and TRBJ1-2; D is perhaps TRBD1 (5 bases). Trimming took off 5 bases at V and 4 bases at J, with 14 bases between the two ends. Germline CDR1 MNHNS, CDR2 SASEGT. This CDR3 contains 14 residues. The CDR3 bases are TGTGCCAGCAGTACCCGGCAGGGTCCCTATGGCTACACCTTC. It yields the protein CASSTRQGPYGYTF.

The chain employs TRBV29-1 and TRBJ1-2, with D unclear. V was pared by 2 bases and J by 12 bases, with 13 bases between. The CDR3 has 11 residues. CDR1 SQVTM and CDR2 ANQGSEA come from the germline V gene. The DNA of the CDR3 is TGCAGCGTTGAATTAGGCACCCGGCACACCTTC. This translates into CSVELGTRHTF.

The chain couples TRBV5-1 to TRBJ1-1; 11 bases line up with TRBD1. This CDR3 comprises 16 residues. Germline trimming cut 0 bases from V and 5 bases from J; bases unmatched to any gene: 6. The germline CDR1 and CDR2 sequences are SGHRS and YFSETQ. The CDR3 loop reads CASSLDGQGAGTEAFF. In DNA, the CDR3 is TGCGCCAGCAGCTTGGACGGACAGGGGGCTGGGACTGAAGCTTTCTTT.

The chain employs TRBV5-1 and TRBJ1-2, with D unresolved. This CDR3 spans 13 amino acids. The germline gives CDR1 SGHRS, CDR2 YFSETQ. V lost 1 base, J lost 7 bases, and 11 bases lay in between. CDR3 in amino acids: CASSLMRETGYTF. The CDR3 nucleotides are TGCGCCAGCAGCTTGATGAGGGAAACTGGCTACACCTTC.

The sample holds a few counts of this clone. The chain uses TRBV5-8 and TRBJ1-2; no reliable D call. The germline V and J ends were trimmed by 1 base and 0 bases, with 16 bases remaining between them. The CDR3 covers 17 residues. Germline V lookup: CDR1 SGHTS, CDR2 YDEGEE. CDR3 DNA sequence: TGTGCCAGCAGCTTGTCTGCAGGACGGACGTCTAACTATGGCTACACCTTC. Its protein is CASSLSAGRTSNYGYTF.

J is TRBJ1-1 and V is TRBV5-5; D ambiguous. This CDR3 region has 12 residues. The V gene's germline CDR1 is SGHKS and CDR2 YYEKEE (reference sequence). The V and J ends lost 0 bases and 8 bases respectively, with 8 bases between them. In DNA form, the CDR3 reads TGTGCCAGCAGCTTGGTCGCATTGGAAGCTTTCTTT. It yields the protein CASSLVALEAFF.

This clone has only one observation. The chain recombines TRBV5-1 with TRBJ1-4; D unclear. Per the germline V gene, CDR1 is SGHRS and CDR2 is YFSETQ. Trimming removed 4 bases at V and 2 bases at J, with 12 bases between. This CDR3 is 15 amino acids long. The CDR3 spells CASSEGGNTNEKLFF. The CDR3 region has the DNA TGCGCCAGCAGCGAAGGCGGGAATACTAATGAAAAACTGTTTTTT. Drawing the rest from reference TRBV5-1 and TRBJ1-4, the complete variable domain is KAGVTQTPRYLIKTRGQQVTLSCSPISGHRSVSWYQQTPGQGLQFLFEYFSETQRNKGNFPGRFSGRQFSNSRSEMNVSTLELGDSALYLCASSEGGNTNEKLFFGSGTQLSVL.

This chain connects TRBV5-6 to TRBJ2-5; TRBD2 aligns across 12 bases. The better agreement between TRBJ2-7 and the DNA end casts doubt on the J call. The CDR3 is 15 residues long. Germline CDR1 and CDR2: SGHDT and YYEEEE. The CDR3, as DNA: TGTGCCAGCAGATCGACTAGCGGGAGCTCCTACGAGCAGTACTTC. Translating gives CASRSTSGSSYEQYF.

The rearrangement uses TRBV9 and TRBJ2-7, with 7 bases that match TRBD2. The V and J ends lost 4 bases and 5 bases, in that order; junction bases with no gene match: 9. Germline CDR1 and CDR2: SGDLS and YYNGEE. The CDR3 has 14 amino acids. CDR3 DNA: TGTGCCAGCAGCACCCTTAATGGGGGGGACGAGCAGTACTTC. It yields the protein CASSTLNGGDEQYF. Supplemented by reference TRBV9 and TRBJ2-7, the full variable domain reads DSGVTQTPKHLITATGQRVTLRCSPRSGDLSVYWYQQSLDQGLQFLIQYYNGEERAKGNILERFSAQQFPDLHSELNLSSLELGDSALYFCASSTLNGGDEQYFGPGTRLTVT.

The V gene is TRBV9, the J gene TRBJ1-2; TRBD1 matches at 7 bases. CDR1 and CDR2 (germline): SGDLS, YYNGEE. The CDR3 is made up of 18 amino acids. V gave up 4 bases and J gave up 1 base; unmatched junction bases: 16. The chain's CDR3 is CASSPPPWDSVNNYGYTF. As DNA, the CDR3 is TGTGCCAGCAGCCCCCCACCCTGGGACAGCGTAAATAACTATGGCTACACCTTC.

V and J are TRBV6-5 and TRBJ1-1, with a possible D match to TRBD1 (6 bases). This CDR3 is 15 amino acids long. CDR1 MNHEY and CDR2 SVGAGI come from the germline V gene. Trimming shortened V by 8 bases and J by 3 bases, and 19 bases separated the two germline ends. Here the CDR3 DNA reads TGTGCCAGCCTCACCCCCGCAGGGGCCGACACTGAAGCTTTCTTT. Amino acid sequence: CASLTPAGADTEAFF.

The chain employs TRBV6-1 and TRBJ2-7, with 7 bases aligning to TRBD1. V trimming: 5 bases; J trimming: 3 bases; junction bases outside the gene matches: 7. The CDR3 runs to 14 residues. The germline V gene has CDR1 MNHNS and CDR2 SASEGT. The CDR3 sequence: CASSNRQGIYEQYF. CDR3 nucleotide sequence: TGTGCCAGCAGTAACCGACAGGGCATCTACGAGCAGTACTTC.

The chain uses TRBV7-8 and TRBJ1-5; no clear D gene. The V end lost 5 bases, the J end lost 0 bases, and 14 bases lay between the germline ends. The germline V gene has CDR1 SGHVS and CDR2 FQNEAQ. The CDR3 extends over 16 amino acids. The CDR3: CASSRGAQFSNQPQHF. CDR3 nucleotides: TGTGCCAGCAGCCGTGGAGCCCAGTTTAGCAATCAGCCCCAGCATTTT.

The V gene is TRBV5-1, the J gene TRBJ2-7; 11 nucleotides agree with TRBD2. CDR1 SGHRS and CDR2 YFSETQ come from the germline V gene. The CDR3 is 16 residues long. Germline trimming cut 3 bases from V and 0 bases from J; bases unmatched to any gene: 5. CDR3 sequence (DNA): TGCGCCAGCAGCTACAAGACTAGCGGGAACTCCTACGAGCAGTACTTC. Its protein is CASSYKTSGNSYEQYF.

The V call is TRBV6-6, the J call TRBJ1-5; 8 positions agree with TRBD1. V dropped 6 bases and J dropped 6; count of bases not matched to a gene: 10. The CDR3 extends over 15 amino acids. The germline CDR1 and CDR2 sequences are MNHNY and SVGAGI (reference sequence). The CDR3 DNA sequence: TGTGCCAGCAGCCCTGACAGGGGACTGAGTCAGCCCCAGCATTTT. It codes for CASSPDRGLSQPQHF.

Comment on this clone: Other DNA sequences in this sample translate to the same CDR3. This rearrangement joins TRBV29-1 to TRBJ2-5; either TRBD1 or TRBD2 may supply D (5 bases each). The germline V and J ends were trimmed by 6 bases and 1 base, with 9 bases remaining between them. The CDR3 is 12 residues long. The V gene's germline CDR1 is SQVTM and CDR2 ANQGSEA. The CDR3 DNA follows: TGCAGCGTCCGGGACGGCCAAGAGACCCAGTACTTC. It yields the protein CSVRDGQETQYF.